This T cell receptor (beta chain) was sequenced in a study of human T cells and chemical hapten exposure. Described time point: patch test 1, 2 weeks after DPC sensitization. The treatment denotes: therapeutic diphenylcyclopropenone sensitization with weekly scalp DPC. MiXCR, run by TCRdb on the RACE reads, gives a single entry per CDR3 protein. The table has roughly 380,000 distinct CDR3 sequences, approximately 5% seen once. For this clonotype: Its target is unknown.

Study-level results: Healthy individuals' immune responses may differ from those of donors, who had alopecia.

This CDR3 comprises 12 residues. From germline, CDR1 is MDHEN and CDR2 SYDVKM. V lost 5 bases and J 5 bases, leaving 9 bases between the germline ends. The sequencing used whole blood, collected in connection with sensitization to the hapten diphenylcyclopropenone (DPC). The gene calls are TRBV28 and TRBJ1-2; D gene uncertain. The clonotype was recovered from a woman between 45 and 60 years old with alopecia areata. Some clones in this sample may be carry-over from other donors' samples. The CDR3 sequence: CASSGRGYGYTF. CDR3 in DNA: TGTGCCAGCAGTGGCAGAGGGTATGGCTACACCTTC.